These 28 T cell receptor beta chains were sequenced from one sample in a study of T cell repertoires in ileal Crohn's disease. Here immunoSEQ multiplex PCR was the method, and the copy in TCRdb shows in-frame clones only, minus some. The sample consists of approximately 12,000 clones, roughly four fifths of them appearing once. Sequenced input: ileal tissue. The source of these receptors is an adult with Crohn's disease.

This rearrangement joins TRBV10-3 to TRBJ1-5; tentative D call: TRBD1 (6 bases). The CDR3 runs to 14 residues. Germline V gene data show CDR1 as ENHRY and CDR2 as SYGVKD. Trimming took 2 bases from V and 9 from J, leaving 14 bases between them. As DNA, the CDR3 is TGTGCCATCAGTGAGAGGGGGGGGACGTCGCCCCAGCATTTT. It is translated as CAISERGGTSPQHF.

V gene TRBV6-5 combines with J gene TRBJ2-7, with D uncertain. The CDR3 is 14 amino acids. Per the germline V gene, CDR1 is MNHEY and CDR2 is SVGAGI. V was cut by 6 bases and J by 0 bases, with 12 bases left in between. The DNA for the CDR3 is TGTGCCAGCAGGCCTATCGAGAGCTCCTACGAGCAGTACTTC. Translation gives CASRPIESSYEQYF.

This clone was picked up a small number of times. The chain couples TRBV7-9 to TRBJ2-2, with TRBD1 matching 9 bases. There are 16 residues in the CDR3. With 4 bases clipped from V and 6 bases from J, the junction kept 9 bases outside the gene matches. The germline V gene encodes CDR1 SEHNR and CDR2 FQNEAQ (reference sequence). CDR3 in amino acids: CASSYAPGQGPGELFF. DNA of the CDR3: TGTGCCAGCAGCTATGCTCCGGGACAGGGTCCCGGGGAGCTGTTTTTT. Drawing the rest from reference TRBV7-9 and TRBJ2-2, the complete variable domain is DTGVSQNPRHKITKRGQNVTFRCDPISEHNRLYWYRQTLGQGPEFLTYFQNEAQLEKSRLLSDRFSAERPKGSFSTLEIQRTEQGDSAMYLCASSYAPGQGPGELFFGEGSRLTVL.

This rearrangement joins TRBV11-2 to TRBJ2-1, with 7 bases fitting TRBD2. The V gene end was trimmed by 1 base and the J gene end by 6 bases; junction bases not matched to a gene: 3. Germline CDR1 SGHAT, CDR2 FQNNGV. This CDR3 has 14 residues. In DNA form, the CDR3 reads TGTGCCAGCAGCTTAGGGACTAGTCTCAATGAGCAGTTCTTC. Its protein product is CASSLGTSLNEQFF.

The CDR3 DNA is TGTGCCAGCAGTCAACAGGGTAATCAGCCCCAGCATTTT. Its translation is CASSQQGNQPQHF. The chain uses TRBV6-6 and TRBJ1-5; perhaps TRBD1 as D (6 bases). The germline V gene has CDR1 MNHNY and CDR2 SVGAGI (reference sequence). Trimming stripped 5 bases from V and 4 bases from J, with 9 bases between. This CDR3 is built from 13 residues.

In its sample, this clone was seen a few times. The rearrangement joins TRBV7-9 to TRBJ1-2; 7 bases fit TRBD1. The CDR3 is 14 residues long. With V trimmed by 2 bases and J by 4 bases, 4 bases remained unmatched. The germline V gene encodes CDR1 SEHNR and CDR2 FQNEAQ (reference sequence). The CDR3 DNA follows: TGTGCCAGCAGCTTAACTACAGGGGTCTATGGCTACACCTTC. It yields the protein CASSLTTGVYGYTF. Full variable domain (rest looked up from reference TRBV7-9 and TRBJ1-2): DTGVSQNPRHKITKRGQNVTFRCDPISEHNRLYWYRQTLGQGPEFLTYFQNEAQLEKSRLLSDRFSAERPKGSFSTLEIQRTEQGDSAMYLCASSLTTGVYGYTFGSGTRLTVV.

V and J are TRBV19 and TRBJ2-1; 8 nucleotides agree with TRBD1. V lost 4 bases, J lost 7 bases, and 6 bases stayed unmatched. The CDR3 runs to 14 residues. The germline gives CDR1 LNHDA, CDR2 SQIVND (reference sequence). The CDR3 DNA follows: TGTGCCAGTAGTAAGGGACAGGAGGGTAATGAGCAGTTCTTC. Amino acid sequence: CASSKGQEGNEQFF.

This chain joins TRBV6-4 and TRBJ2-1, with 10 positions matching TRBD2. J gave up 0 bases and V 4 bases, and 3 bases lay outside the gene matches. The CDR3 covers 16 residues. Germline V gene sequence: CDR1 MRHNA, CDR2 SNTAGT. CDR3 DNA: TGTGCCAGCAGTGCTAGCGGGGGCGCCTCCTACAATGAGCAGTTCTTC. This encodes CASSASGGASYNEQFF.

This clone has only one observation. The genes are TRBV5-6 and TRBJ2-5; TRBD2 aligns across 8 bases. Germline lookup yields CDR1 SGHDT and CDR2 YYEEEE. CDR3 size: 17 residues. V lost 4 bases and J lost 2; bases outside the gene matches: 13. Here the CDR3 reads CASSPGRGRGGQETQYF. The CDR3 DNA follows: TGTGCCAGCAGCCCAGGGCGGGGGCGCGGGGGGCAAGAGACCCAGTACTTC.

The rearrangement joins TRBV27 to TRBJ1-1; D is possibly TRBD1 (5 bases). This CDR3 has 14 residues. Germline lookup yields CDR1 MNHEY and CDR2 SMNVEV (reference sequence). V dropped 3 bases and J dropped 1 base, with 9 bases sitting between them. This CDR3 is CASSLGGRNTEAFF. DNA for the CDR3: TGTGCCAGCAGTTTGGGGGGAAGGAACACTGAAGCTTTCTTT.

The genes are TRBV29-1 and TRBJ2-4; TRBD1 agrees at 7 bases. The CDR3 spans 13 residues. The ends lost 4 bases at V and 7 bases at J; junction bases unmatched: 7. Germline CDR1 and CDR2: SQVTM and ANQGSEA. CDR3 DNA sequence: TGCAGCGTTGTAGAGGGGGCTCATAACATTCAGTACTTC. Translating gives CSVVEGAHNIQYF.

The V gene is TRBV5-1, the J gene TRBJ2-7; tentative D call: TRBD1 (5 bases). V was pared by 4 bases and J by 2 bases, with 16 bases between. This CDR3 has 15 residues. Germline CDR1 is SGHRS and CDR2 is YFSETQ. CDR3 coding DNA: TGCGCCAGCAGCCCTACAGACAGTCGAGCCTACGAGCAGTACTTC. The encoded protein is CASSPTDSRAYEQYF.

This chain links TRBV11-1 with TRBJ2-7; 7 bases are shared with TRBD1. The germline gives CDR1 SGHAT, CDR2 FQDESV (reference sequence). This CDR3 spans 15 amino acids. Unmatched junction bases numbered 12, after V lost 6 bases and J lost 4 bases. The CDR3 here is CASSPKGDRKYEQYF. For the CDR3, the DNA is TGTGCCAGCAGTCCTAAAGGGGACAGAAAGTACGAGCAGTACTTC.

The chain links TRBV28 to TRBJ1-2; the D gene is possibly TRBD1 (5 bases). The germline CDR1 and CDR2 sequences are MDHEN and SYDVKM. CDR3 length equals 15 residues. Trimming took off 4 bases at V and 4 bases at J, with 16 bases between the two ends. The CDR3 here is CASSSQEGSRYGYTF. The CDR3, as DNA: TGTGCCAGCAGTTCCCAGGAGGGGTCGCGCTATGGCTACACCTTC.

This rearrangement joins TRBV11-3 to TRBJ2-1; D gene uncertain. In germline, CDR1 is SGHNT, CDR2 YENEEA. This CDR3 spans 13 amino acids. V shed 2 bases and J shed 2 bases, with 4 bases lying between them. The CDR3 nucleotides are TGTGCCAGCAGCTTAACTCCCTACAATGAGCAGTTCTTC. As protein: CASSLTPYNEQFF.

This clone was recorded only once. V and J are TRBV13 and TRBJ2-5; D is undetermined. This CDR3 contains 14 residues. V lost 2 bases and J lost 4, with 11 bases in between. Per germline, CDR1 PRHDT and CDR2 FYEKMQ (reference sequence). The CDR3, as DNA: TGTGCCAGCAGCTTATGGTCTAGAACAGAGACCCAGTACTTC. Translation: CASSLWSRTETQYF.

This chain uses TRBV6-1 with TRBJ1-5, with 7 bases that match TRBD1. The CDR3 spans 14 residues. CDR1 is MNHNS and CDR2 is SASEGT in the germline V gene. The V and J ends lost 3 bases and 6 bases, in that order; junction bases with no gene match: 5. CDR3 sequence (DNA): TGTGCCAGCAGTGAGGTGACAGGGTTTCAGCCCCAGCATTTT. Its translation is CASSEVTGFQPQHF.

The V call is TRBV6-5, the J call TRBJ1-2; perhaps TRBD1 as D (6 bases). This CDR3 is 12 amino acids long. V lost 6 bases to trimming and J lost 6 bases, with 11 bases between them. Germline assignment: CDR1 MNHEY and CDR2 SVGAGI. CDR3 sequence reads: CASSRTADGYTF. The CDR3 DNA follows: TGTGCCAGCAGCCGGACAGCGGATGGCTACACCTTC.

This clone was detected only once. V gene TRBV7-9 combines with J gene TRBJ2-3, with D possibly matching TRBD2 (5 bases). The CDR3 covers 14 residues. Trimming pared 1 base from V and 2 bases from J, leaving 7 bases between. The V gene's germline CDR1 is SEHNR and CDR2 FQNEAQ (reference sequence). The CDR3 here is CASSLGSATDTQYF. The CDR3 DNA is TGTGCCAGCAGCTTAGGTAGCGCCACAGATACGCAGTATTTT. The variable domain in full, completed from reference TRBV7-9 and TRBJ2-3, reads DTGVSQNPRHKITKRGQNVTFRCDPISEHNRLYWYRQTLGQGPEFLTYFQNEAQLEKSRLLSDRFSAERPKGSFSTLEIQRTEQGDSAMYLCASSLGSATDTQYFGPGTRLTVL.

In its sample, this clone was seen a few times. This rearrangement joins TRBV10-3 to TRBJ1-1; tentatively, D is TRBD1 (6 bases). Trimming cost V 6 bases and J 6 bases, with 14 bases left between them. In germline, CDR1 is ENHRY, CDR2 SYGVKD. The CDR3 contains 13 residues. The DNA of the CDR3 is TGTGCCATCAGGACCGACCCAGGGGCTGAAGCTTTCTTT. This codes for CAIRTDPGAEAFF.

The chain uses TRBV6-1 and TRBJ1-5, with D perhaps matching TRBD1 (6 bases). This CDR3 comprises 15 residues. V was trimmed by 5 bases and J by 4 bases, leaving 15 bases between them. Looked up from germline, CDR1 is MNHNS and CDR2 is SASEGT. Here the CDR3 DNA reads TGTGCCAGCAGTTTGCGGGGGCCCTTAAATCAGCCCCAGCATTTT. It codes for CASSLRGPLNQPQHF.

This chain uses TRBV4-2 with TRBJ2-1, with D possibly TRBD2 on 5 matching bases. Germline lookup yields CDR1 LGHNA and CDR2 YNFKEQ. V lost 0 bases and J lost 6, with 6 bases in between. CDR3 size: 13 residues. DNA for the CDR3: TGTGCCAGCAGCCAAGAGAGGGCCAATGAGCAGTTCTTC. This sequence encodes CASSQERANEQFF.

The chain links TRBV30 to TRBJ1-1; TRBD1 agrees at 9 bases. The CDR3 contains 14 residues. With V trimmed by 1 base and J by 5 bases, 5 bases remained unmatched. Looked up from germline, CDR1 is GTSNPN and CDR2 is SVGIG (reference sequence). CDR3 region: CAWSDDRGRTEAFF. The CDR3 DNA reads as TGTGCCTGGAGTGACGACAGGGGGAGAACTGAAGCTTTCTTT.

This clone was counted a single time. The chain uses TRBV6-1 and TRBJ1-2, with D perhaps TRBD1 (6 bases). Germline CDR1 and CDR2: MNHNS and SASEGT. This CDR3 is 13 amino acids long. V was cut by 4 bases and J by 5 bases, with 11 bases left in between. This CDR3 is CASSVEQGYGYTF. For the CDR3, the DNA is TGTGCCAGCAGTGTGGAACAGGGTTATGGCTACACCTTC.

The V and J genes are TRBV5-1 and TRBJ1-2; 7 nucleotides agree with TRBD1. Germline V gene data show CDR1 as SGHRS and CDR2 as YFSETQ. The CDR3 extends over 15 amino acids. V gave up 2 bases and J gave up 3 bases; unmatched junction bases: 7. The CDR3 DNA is TGCGCCAGCAGCTTCTTCCCTGACAGGGACTATGGCTACACCTTC. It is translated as CASSFFPDRDYGYTF.

In DNA form, the CDR3 reads TGTGCCAGCAGGCCCACAGGGCCTGAAGCTTTCTTT. Amino acids: CASRPTGPEAFF. The V gene is TRBV2, the J gene TRBJ1-1, with a weak D call TRBD1 (6 bases). V was pared by 6 bases and J by 6 bases, with 11 bases between. The CDR3 runs to 12 residues. CDR1 is SNHLY and CDR2 is FYNNEI in the germline V gene.

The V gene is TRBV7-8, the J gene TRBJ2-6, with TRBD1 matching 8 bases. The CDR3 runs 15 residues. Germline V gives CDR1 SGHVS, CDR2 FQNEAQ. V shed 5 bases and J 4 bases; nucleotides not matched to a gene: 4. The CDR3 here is CASSPRTGGANVLTF. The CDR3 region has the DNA TGTGCCAGCAGCCCGAGGACAGGGGGGGCCAACGTCCTGACTTTC.

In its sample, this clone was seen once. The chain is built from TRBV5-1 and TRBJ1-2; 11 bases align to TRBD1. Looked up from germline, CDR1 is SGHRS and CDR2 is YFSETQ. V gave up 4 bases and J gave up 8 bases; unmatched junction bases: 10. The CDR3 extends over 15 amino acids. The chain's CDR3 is CASSAEGQGVRGYTF. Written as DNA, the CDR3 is TGCGCCAGCAGCGCGGAGGGACAGGGGGTACGGGGCTACACCTTC.